What follows are 28 T cell receptor beta chains derived from one specimen sequenced in a study of shared clonotypes between healthy human individuals. Terminally differentiated effector memory CD45RA+ cells were left out of the naive CD8 fraction, which was CD45RO-negative and positively selected for CCR7. Method: immunoSEQ multiplex PCR; TCRdb's copy keeps in-frame clones and lacks some. The table has approximately 1.9 million clones, 90% to 95% seen once. The sample was naive CD8+ T cells from PBMCs. These receptors were collected from a man aged 18 to 29 in good health. Some clones in this sample may be carry-over from other donors' samples.

The rearrangement links TRBV10-2 to TRBJ2-5; weak D call: TRBD1 (6 bases). V was cut by 8 bases and J by 5 bases, with 15 bases left in between. The germline gives CDR1 WSHSY, CDR2 SAAADI. The CDR3 consists of 13 residues. Here the CDR3 reads CASQGNNWETQYF. DNA for the CDR3: TGCGCCAGCCAGGGGAATAACTGGGAGACCCAGTACTTC.

The rearrangement uses TRBV2 and TRBJ2-7; D unresolved. The CDR3 totals 12 residues. Germline values: CDR1 SNHLY, CDR2 FYNNEI. Trimming stripped 4 bases from V and 3 bases from J, with 7 bases between. The CDR3 sequence: CASSGLGYEQYF. CDR3 DNA sequence: TGTGCCAGCAGTGGGCTGGGCTACGAGCAGTACTTC. The full variable domain, rest sourced from reference TRBV2 and TRBJ2-7, is EPEVTQTPSHQVTQMGQEVILRCVPISNHLYFYWYRQILGQKVEFLVSFYNNEISEKSEIFDDQFSVERPDGSNFTLKIRSTKLEDSAMYFCASSGLGYEQYFGPGTRLTVT.

For this clone: Within the sample, other DNA sequences also encode this same CDR3. The chain has TRBV28 and TRBJ2-7; weak D call: TRBD2 (6 bases). Deletions cut 2 bases from V and 6 bases from J, with 8 bases between. CDR3 length: 12 residues. Per the germline V gene, CDR1 is MDHEN and CDR2 is SYDVKM. CDR3 nucleotide sequence: TGTGCCAGCAGTTTACGGCGGGGCGAGCAGTACTTC. It is translated as CASSLRRGEQYF.

The chain links TRBV11-2 to TRBJ2-3; TRBD2 matches at 7 bases. CDR3 length: 17 residues. J lost 1 base, V lost 7 bases, and 14 bases had no gene match. The germline V gene has CDR1 SGHAT and CDR2 FQNNGV. DNA for the CDR3: TGTGCCAGCACCTCCAAAAACACCCTAGCGGGCACAGATACGCAGTATTTT. This encodes CASTSKNTLAGTDTQYF.

The chain has TRBV11-2 and TRBJ2-1; possibly TRBD2 for D (6 bases). This CDR3 region has 16 residues. The germline CDR1 and CDR2 sequences are SGHAT and FQNNGV. V was shortened by 5 bases and J by 8 bases, with 22 bases between the two germline ends. DNA for the CDR3: TGTGCCAGCAGCCCCATTCCGGGAGCCGAGACCCATGAGCAGTTCTTC. Its protein product is CASSPIPGAETHEQFF. Full variable domain (rest looked up from reference TRBV11-2 and TRBJ2-1): EAGVAQSPRYKIIEKRQSVAFWCNPISGHATLYWYQQILGQGPKLLIQFQNNGVVDDSQLPKDRFSAERLKGVDSTLKIQPAKLEDSAVYLCASSPIPGAETHEQFFGPGTRLTVL.

J is TRBJ2-1 and V is TRBV27; 7 nucleotides agree with TRBD2. The ends lost 1 base at V and 0 bases at J; junction bases unmatched: 3. Looked up from germline, CDR1 is MNHEY and CDR2 is SMNVEV (reference sequence). This CDR3 region has 16 residues. DNA of the CDR3: TGTGCCAGCAGTTTATTGAGCGGGACCTCCTACAATGAGCAGTTCTTC. Its translation is CASSLLSGTSYNEQFF.

The V call is TRBV27, the J call TRBJ1-5, with D possibly matching TRBD1 (5 bases). This CDR3 spans 15 amino acids. Germline CDR1 reads MNHEY; CDR2 reads SMNVEV (reference sequence). V was pared by 1 base and J by 10 bases, with 17 bases between. This CDR3 reads CASSLFGGALGPQHF. The CDR3 DNA is TGTGCCAGCAGTTTATTCGGGGGTGCGCTCGGACCCCAGCATTTT.

This clone was seen a few times. The rearrangement links TRBV6-1 to TRBJ1-2, with unresolved D. Per the germline V gene, CDR1 is MNHNS and CDR2 is SASEGT. Trimming stripped 2 bases from V and 0 bases from J, with 7 bases between. The CDR3 totals 14 residues. CDR3 residues: CASSEMTSNYGYTF. The CDR3 DNA sequence: TGTGCCAGCAGTGAAATGACTTCTAACTATGGCTACACCTTC.

The chain is built from TRBV6-4 and TRBJ2-1, with D unresolved. CDR3 size: 13 residues. Trimming shortened V by 0 bases and J by 11 bases, and 11 bases separated the two germline ends. Germline V CDR1 and CDR2: MRHNA, SNTAGT. CDR3 sequence reads: CASSDSFGNQQFF. The CDR3 coding sequence is TGTGCCAGCAGTGACTCGTTTGGGAATCAGCAGTTCTTC.

This chain links TRBV7-8 with TRBJ1-1, with D unresolved. This CDR3 spans 18 amino acids. CDR1 SGHVS and CDR2 FQNEAQ come from the germline V gene. V lost 0 bases, J lost 3 bases, and 20 bases lay in between. The chain's CDR3 is CASSLAPGFLPRYTEAFF. The CDR3 DNA reads TGTGCCAGCAGCTTAGCTCCAGGTTTTCTCCCCCGCTACACTGAAGCTTTCTTT. Together with reference TRBV7-8 and TRBJ1-1, the CDR3 gives the full variable domain: GAGVSQSPRYKVAKRGQDVALRCDPISGHVSLFWYQQALGQGPEFLTYFQNEAQLDKSGLPSDRFFAERPEGSVSTLKIQRTQQEDSAVYLCASSLAPGFLPRYTEAFFGQGTRLTVV.

The genes are TRBV30 and TRBJ1-4; no definite D call. The CDR3 is made up of 14 amino acids. Germline V gene data show CDR1 as GTSNPN and CDR2 as SVGIG (reference sequence). V lost 0 bases and J 4 bases, leaving 9 bases between the germline ends. The CDR3 protein is CAWSVSSVNEKLFF. The CDR3, as DNA: TGTGCCTGGAGTGTAAGCAGCGTTAATGAAAAACTGTTTTTT.

V usage is TRBV29-1 and J usage is TRBJ2-3; perhaps D is TRBD1 or TRBD2 (5 bases each). Trimming cost V 0 bases and J 5 bases, with 12 bases left between them. Germline CDR1 and CDR2: SQVTM and ANQGSEA. The CDR3 is 14 amino acids. As DNA, the CDR3 is TGCAGCGTTGAAGATCGAGACAGCGGAGATACGCAGTATTTT. Its translation: CSVEDRDSGDTQYF.

This clone occurred once. The chain has TRBV7-9 and TRBJ2-7, with TRBD1 matching 10 bases. Germline lookup yields CDR1 SEHNR and CDR2 FQNEAQ (reference sequence). The CDR3 covers 16 residues. J was trimmed by 1 base and V by 1 base; bases with no gene match: 4. CDR3: CASSLEGQGPSYEQYF. The CDR3 DNA reads TGTGCCAGCAGCTTAGAGGGACAGGGGCCATCCTACGAGCAGTACTTC.

The V and J genes are TRBV7-9 and TRBJ2-5; no firm D call. Germline V gives CDR1 SEHNR, CDR2 FQNEAQ (reference sequence). The CDR3 length is 15 residues. V was cut by 5 bases and J by 5 bases, with 18 bases left in between. The CDR3 loop reads CASSPSVVVAETQYF. The CDR3, as DNA: TGTGCCAGCAGCCCCAGTGTCGTTGTTGCGGAGACCCAGTACTTC.

The CDR3: CASSSAGASYEQYF. The CDR3 bases are TGTGCCAGCAGCTCAGCGGGAGCGTCCTACGAGCAGTACTTC. The rearrangement uses TRBV7-8 and TRBJ2-7; 8 nucleotides line up with TRBD2. Germline lookup yields CDR1 SGHVS and CDR2 FQNEAQ. Germline trimming cut 4 bases from V and 1 base from J; bases unmatched to any gene: 3. The CDR3 covers 14 residues.

This sequence joins TRBV27 and TRBJ2-1; 7 positions match TRBD2. Germline trimming cut 5 bases from V and 7 bases from J; bases unmatched to any gene: 8. The CDR3 is 14 residues long. From germline, CDR1 is MNHEY and CDR2 SMNVEV (reference sequence). CDR3: CASSPGTKGNEQFF. The DNA for the CDR3 is TGTGCCAGCAGTCCAGGGACTAAGGGGAATGAGCAGTTCTTC.

The V gene is TRBV4-2, the J gene TRBJ2-7; 8 bases map to TRBD2. Trimming took 1 base from V and 3 from J; bases not matched to a gene: 14. CDR1 is LGHNA, CDR2 YNFKEQ, per germline. The CDR3 is made up of 18 amino acids. CDR3 region: CASSQVYSWTSQSYEQYF. The CDR3, as DNA: TGTGCCAGCAGCCAAGTTTACTCTTGGACTAGCCAAAGCTACGAGCAGTACTTC.

The chain is built from TRBV19 and TRBJ1-2, with 8 bases fitting TRBD1. This CDR3 contains 14 residues. V lost 4 bases and J lost 7; bases outside the gene matches: 8. CDR1 is LNHDA and CDR2 is SQIVND in the germline V gene (reference sequence). The DNA of the CDR3 is TGTGCCAGTAGTACGCCGGACAGGGAGGGTGGCTACACCTTC. This gives the protein CASSTPDREGGYTF.

There are a few counts of this clone. This chain links TRBV29-1 with TRBJ1-1; tentative D call: TRBD1 (6 bases). In germline, CDR1 is SQVTM, CDR2 ANQGSEA. The CDR3 loop spans 15 amino acids. The V end lost 7 bases, the J end lost 0 bases, and 18 bases lay between the germline ends. In nucleotides, the CDR3 is TGCAGCGGGATCCTTTATAGGGGGGTGAACACTGAAGCTTTCTTT. It specifies CSGILYRGVNTEAFF.

This chain connects TRBV29-1 to TRBJ2-1; perhaps TRBD2 as D (5 bases). The CDR3 runs 14 residues. Germline assignment: CDR1 SQVTM and CDR2 ANQGSEA. Deletions cut 4 bases from V and 1 base from J, with 11 bases between. The CDR3 DNA follows: TGCAGCGTTGGCGAGGGAGCGTCCTACAATGAGCAGTTCTTC. Translation: CSVGEGASYNEQFF.

The chain employs TRBV25-1 and TRBJ2-5; D is possibly TRBD1 (6 bases). This CDR3 is built from 17 residues. Germline CDR1 is MGHDK and CDR2 is SYGVNS. Trimming cost V 2 bases and J 4 bases, with 20 bases left between them. Written as DNA, the CDR3 is TGTGCCAGCAGTGAAGAGAACAGGGACGGGTTCTTAGAGACCCAGTACTTC. It encodes CASSEENRDGFLETQYF.

This clone has only a few counts. The chain couples TRBV2 to TRBJ1-1; TRBD1 might be the D (5 bases). The V end was cut by 3 bases, the J end by 0 bases, with 17 bases between. This CDR3 comprises 17 residues. Germline V gene lookup returns CDR1 SNHLY and CDR2 FYNNEI. The CDR3 region has the DNA TGTGCCAGCAGTGACTGGGTGATGACGGACATGAACACTGAAGCTTTCTTT. Translation: CASSDWVMTDMNTEAFF.

This chain joins TRBV4-3 and TRBJ2-7; 7 nucleotides match TRBD1. CDR1 and CDR2 (germline): LGHNA, YSLEER. The V segment lost 5 bases and the J segment 4 bases; nucleotides outside the gene matches: 5. The CDR3 consists of 13 residues. Here the CDR3 reads CASSTGTDYEQYF. In DNA, the CDR3 is TGCGCCAGCAGCACCGGGACAGATTACGAGCAGTACTTC.

About this clone itself: The sample carries other DNA sequences with the same CDR3. The chain joins TRBV6-1 to TRBJ1-1; a possible D gene is TRBD1 (5 bases). V lost 6 bases, J lost 0 bases, and 11 bases lay in between. Germline assignment: CDR1 MNHNS and CDR2 SASEGT. The CDR3 runs 14 residues. This CDR3 is CASRATGLNTEAFF. The CDR3 DNA reads TGTGCCAGCAGGGCTACAGGACTGAACACTGAAGCTTTCTTT.

V and J are TRBV9 and TRBJ2-1; 7 bases fit TRBD2. Per the germline V gene, CDR1 is SGDLS and CDR2 is YYNGEE. With V trimmed by 0 bases and J by 7 bases, 10 bases remained unmatched. The CDR3 totals 16 residues. DNA for the CDR3: TGTGCCAGCAGCGTAGGGTCGGGCGGGAGTGGAAATGAGCAGTTCTTC. Translated: CASSVGSGGSGNEQFF.

This clone was recorded only once. V and J are TRBV25-1 and TRBJ1-4; TRBD1 matches 8 bases. Germline V gene data show CDR1 as MGHDK and CDR2 as SYGVNS. V shed 1 base, J shed 10 bases, and the junction held 5 bases outside the gene matches. This CDR3 contains 14 residues. Here the CDR3 reads CASSEWTGLGKLFF. The CDR3, as DNA: TGTGCCAGCAGTGAATGGACAGGGTTAGGAAAACTGTTTTTT.

The V call is TRBV7-9, the J call TRBJ2-1; D possibly corresponds to TRBD1 (6 bases). The germline V gene encodes CDR1 SEHNR and CDR2 FQNEAQ (reference sequence). Trimming stripped 4 bases from V and 6 bases from J, with 16 bases between. The CDR3 consists of 15 residues. The CDR3 DNA reads TGTGCCAGCAGCTCATCGGCGCGGACAGCCAATGAGCAGTTCTTC. It yields the protein CASSSSARTANEQFF.

The V and J genes are TRBV27 and TRBJ2-7; 8 bases agree with TRBD1. With V trimmed by 4 bases and J by 2 bases, 10 bases remained unmatched. Germline V gives CDR1 MNHEY, CDR2 SMNVEV (reference sequence). The CDR3 length is 16 residues. Written as DNA, the CDR3 is TGTGCCAGCAGTTGGTCGACAGGGGAAGCAACCTACGAGCAGTACTTC. Translating gives CASSWSTGEATYEQYF.